This T cell receptor (beta chain) was sequenced in a study of shared clonotypes between healthy human individuals. Study findings and constraints: All-four-donor shared clonotypes had higher generation probabilities than non-shared clonotypes did. Although depth was large, rarefaction showed that sequencing of the sorted subsets was incomplete.

The material for each subset, its genomic DNA, was split evenly across several immunoSEQ plates. Method: immunoSEQ multiplex PCR; TCRdb's copy keeps in-frame clones and lacks some. The top ten clones hold under 0.45% of a sample with 2 million to 2.5 million clones, 85% to 95% of them seen once. CD4+ cells underwent separation, giving CD45RA+ naive and CD45RA-negative memory subsets. Notes on this clone: Its antigen is not identified.

Germline CDR1 reads SGHAT; CDR2 reads FQNNGV. The CDR3 loop spans 15 amino acids. V was pared by 1 base and J by 5 bases, with 13 bases between. The V and J genes are TRBV11-2 and TRBJ2-3, with D possibly being TRBD1 or TRBD2 (5 bases each). The specimen sequenced was naive CD4+ T cells from PBMCs. Documented subset: CD45RA+ positively selected. The sequence derives from a young man in good health. Some clones in this sample may be carry-over from other donors' samples. This CDR3 is CASSLVRGRLDTQYF. CDR3 nucleotides: TGTGCCAGCAGCTTAGTACGGGGCAGGCTAGATACGCAGTATTTT. The full variable domain, in which reference TRBV11-2 and TRBJ2-3 provide the parts outside the CDR3, is EAGVAQSPRYKIIEKRQSVAFWCNPISGHATLYWYQQILGQGPKLLIQFQNNGVVDDSQLPKDRFSAERLKGVDSTLKIQPAKLEDSAVYLCASSLVRGRLDTQYFGPGTRLTVL.